Below, 32 T cell receptor beta chains from the same sample are listed, as sequenced in a study of blood T cell repertoires in COVID-19. The data were produced by immunoSEQ multiplex PCR, yet TCRdb's version contains in-frame clones alone and is incomplete. The table has fewer than 55,000 clones, roughly 70% seen once. What was sequenced was peripheral blood. All receptors derive from a woman in her 70s with acute or convalescent COVID-19.

The chain is built from TRBV7-6 and TRBJ2-3; 10 bases are a match to TRBD2. This CDR3 region has 16 residues. Looked up from germline, CDR1 is SGHVS and CDR2 is FNYEAQ. Trimming removed 6 bases from V and 6 bases from J; junction bases left unmatched: 12. The CDR3 reads CASRRSPSGSGDTQYF. CDR3 DNA sequence: TGTGCCAGCAGACGCTCCCCTAGCGGGAGTGGGGATACGCAGTATTTT.

V gene TRBV3-1 (or the pseudogene TRBV3-2) combines with J gene TRBJ2-2; TRBD2 is a possible D gene (6 bases). Germline loops: CDR1 LGHDT, CDR2 YNNKEL (reference sequence). CDR3 length equals 15 residues. Trimming pared 1 base from V and 0 bases from J, leaving 6 bases between. CDR3 protein: CASSQAGANTGELFF. CDR3 coding DNA: TGTGCCAGCAGCCAAGCGGGGGCGAACACCGGGGAGCTGTTTTTT.

This clone was observed a handful of times. This rearrangement joins TRBV11-3 to TRBJ1-4, with D hard to call. Germline CDR1 reads SGHNT; CDR2 reads YENEEA. V lost 4 bases and J lost 7, with 10 bases in between. This CDR3 contains 13 residues. The CDR3 region has the DNA TGTGCCAGCAGCTCCTCACCGGGTGAAAAACTGTTTTTT. It codes for CASSSSPGEKLFF.

V and J are TRBV14 and TRBJ2-5; D not resolved. Germline loops: CDR1 SGHDN, CDR2 FVKESK. Trimming left V 1 base short and J 5 bases short, with 5 bases between. This CDR3 contains 12 residues. The CDR3 region has the DNA TGTGCCAGCAGCCAAGCCTCTGAGACCCAGTACTTC. Amino acid sequence: CASSQASETQYF.

The gene calls are TRBV5-1 and TRBJ1-2, with a tentative D call TRBD1 (6 bases). Looked up from germline, CDR1 is SGHRS and CDR2 is YFSETQ. Trimming took off 4 bases at V and 8 bases at J, with 15 bases between the two ends. The CDR3 sequence is 13 residues long. CDR3 in amino acids: CASSTSGEGGYTF. CDR3 DNA sequence: TGCGCCAGCAGCACCTCAGGGGAGGGAGGCTACACCTTC.

This rearrangement joins TRBV5-1 to TRBJ1-6; weak D call: TRBD1 (6 bases). V lost 0 bases to trimming and J lost 9 bases, with 13 bases between them. Looked up from germline, CDR1 is SGHRS and CDR2 is YFSETQ. This CDR3 spans 15 amino acids. This CDR3 reads CASSLVQEGGSPLHF. The CDR3 DNA reads as TGCGCCAGCAGCTTGGTTCAGGAAGGGGGTTCACCCCTCCACTTT.

J is TRBJ2-7 and V is TRBV28; TRBD2 is a possible D gene (5 bases). The CDR3 consists of 11 residues. V was trimmed by 7 bases and J by 4 bases, leaving 8 bases between them. Germline lookup yields CDR1 MDHEN and CDR2 SYDVKM. This CDR3 reads CASNEGYEQYF. The CDR3 DNA reads TGTGCCAGCAACGAGGGTTACGAGCAGTACTTC.

This clone came up a few times. The gene calls are TRBV9 and TRBJ1-4; no definite D call. The ends were cut back, 4 bases at V and 10 bases at J, with 23 bases in the middle. CDR1 is SGDLS and CDR2 is YYNGEE in the germline V gene. The CDR3 spans 16 residues. This chain's CDR3 is CASSPVGRVLDGKLFF. CDR3 DNA sequence: TGTGCCAGCAGCCCAGTAGGGAGGGTCCTAGACGGAAAACTGTTTTTT.

The rearrangement links TRBV19 to TRBJ1-3, with D tentatively TRBD1 (5 bases). V lost 2 bases to trimming and J lost 3 bases, with 11 bases between them. Per germline, CDR1 LNHDA and CDR2 SQIVND (reference sequence). This CDR3 spans 15 amino acids. CDR3 nucleotide sequence: TGTGCCAGTAGTATACAAGGAGGGGTTGGAAACACCATATATTTT. It translates to CASSIQGGVGNTIYF.

The chain uses TRBV2 and TRBJ1-5; 9 bases are shared with TRBD1. V lost 6 bases, J lost 4 bases, and 1 base stayed unmatched. This CDR3 contains 13 residues. Germline values: CDR1 SNHLY, CDR2 FYNNEI. As DNA, the CDR3 is TGTGCCAGCAGAGGGACAGGGAATCAGCCCCAGCATTTT. Protein product: CASRGTGNQPQHF. The full variable domain, in which reference TRBV2 and TRBJ1-5 provide the parts outside the CDR3, is EPEVTQTPSHQVTQMGQEVILRCVPISNHLYFYWYRQILGQKVEFLVSFYNNEISEKSEIFDDQFSVERPDGSNFTLKIRSTKLEDSAMYFCASRGTGNQPQHFGDGTRLSIL.

This rearrangement joins TRBV30 to TRBJ2-7; 7 bases align to TRBD2. Trimming cost V 0 bases and J 6 bases; bases outside gene matches: 5. This CDR3 contains 13 residues. The germline V gene has CDR1 GTSNPN and CDR2 SVGIG (reference sequence). CDR3 sequence reads: CAWSVLSGTEQYF. For the CDR3, the DNA is TGTGCCTGGAGTGTACTAAGCGGGACCGAGCAGTACTTC.

The count of this clone is one. V and J are TRBV5-1 and TRBJ2-1; TRBD2 aligns across 7 bases. This CDR3 spans 15 amino acids. V lost 4 bases and J lost 0; bases outside the gene matches: 4. Germline assignment: CDR1 SGHRS and CDR2 YFSETQ. This CDR3 is CASSTGGSSYNEQFF. CDR3 bases: TGCGCCAGCAGCACCGGGGGGTCCTCCTACAATGAGCAGTTCTTC.

This chain connects TRBV5-1 to TRBJ1-1, with 10 positions matching TRBD1. The CDR3 contains 13 residues. Germline CDR1 reads SGHRS; CDR2 reads YFSETQ. The V segment lost 3 bases and the J segment 5 bases; nucleotides outside the gene matches: 1. The CDR3 protein is CASSWTGGTEAFF. The DNA for the CDR3 is TGCGCCAGCAGCTGGACAGGGGGAACTGAAGCTTTCTTT.

The chain couples TRBV10-1 to TRBJ2-1; 11 bases line up with TRBD1. The CDR3 totals 11 residues. V lost 6 bases to trimming and J lost 15 bases; unmatched junction nucleotides: 4. CDR1 and CDR2 (germline): WNHNN, SYGVQD (reference sequence). CDR3 bases: TGCGCCAGCAGAGCCGGGACAGGGGGGTTCTTC. Encoded protein: CASRAGTGGFF.

V and J are TRBV5-1 and TRBJ1-1, with 9 bases fitting TRBD1. Germline V gene lookup returns CDR1 SGHRS and CDR2 YFSETQ. After removal of 4 bases from V and 4 bases from J, the junction contained 8 bases not matched to a gene. CDR3 length: 15 amino acids. In DNA form, the CDR3 reads TGCGCCAGCAGCCGAACAGGGGGCGTAGGCACTGAAGCTTTCTTT. Residues: CASSRTGGVGTEAFF.

This clone was seen ten or more times. CDR3 protein: CAWRGGGAQHF. CDR3 nucleotides: TGTGCCTGGAGAGGCGGGGGGGCCCAGCATTTT. The rearrangement uses TRBV30 and TRBJ1-5, with a tentative D call TRBD1 (5 bases). Trimming cost V 3 bases and J 11 bases, with 11 bases left between them. The CDR3 totals 11 residues. Germline loops: CDR1 GTSNPN, CDR2 SVGIG (reference sequence).

The V and J genes are TRBV7-9 and TRBJ1-1; maybe TRBD1 (5 bases). The V and J ends lost 0 bases and 0 bases respectively, with 17 bases between them. The CDR3 extends over 18 amino acids. Germline CDR1 SEHNR, CDR2 FQNEAQ (reference sequence). The CDR3 loop is CASSLALIIDRLNTEAFF. The CDR3 region has the DNA TGTGCCAGCAGCTTAGCGCTAATTATCGACAGATTGAACACTGAAGCTTTCTTT.

This clone was seen once. The chain employs TRBV5-5 and TRBJ2-1; perhaps TRBD2 as D (6 bases). Germline V lookup: CDR1 SGHKS, CDR2 YYEKEE (reference sequence). V lost 4 bases, J lost 6 bases, and 11 bases lay in between. The CDR3 extends over 13 amino acids. Here the CDR3 DNA reads TGTGCCAGCAGCGGGGACTCTTCCAATGAGCAGTTCTTC. Protein sequence: CASSGDSSNEQFF. Full variable domain (missing parts from reference TRBV5-5 and TRBJ2-1): DAGVTQSPTHLIKTRGQQVTLRCSPISGHKSVSWYQQVLGQGPQFIFQYYEKEERGRGNFPDRFSARQFPNYSSELNVNALLLGDSALYLCASSGDSSNEQFFGPGTRLTVL.

This clone is a singleton in its sample. This chain connects TRBV6-2 or TRBV6-3 to TRBJ2-2, with a tentative D call TRBD2 (6 bases). V was cut by 1 base and J by 4 bases, with 13 bases left in between. CDR1 and CDR2 from the germline V gene are MNHEY and SVGEGT. CDR3 length: 16 amino acids. The CDR3 DNA is TGTGCCAGCAGTTACTGGCCGGGAGCGGTCACCGGGGAGCTGTTTTTT. It is translated as CASSYWPGAVTGELFF.

The chain has TRBV3-1 (or the pseudogene TRBV3-2) and TRBJ2-2; 7 bases map to TRBD2. Germline V gene data show CDR1 as LGHDT and CDR2 as YNNKEL (reference sequence). CDR3 length: 16 residues. Trimming cost V 3 bases and J 0 bases; bases outside gene matches: 4. CDR3 in DNA: TGTGCCAGCAGCCAGATTGGACTAGCGAACACCGGGGAGCTGTTTTTT. It specifies CASSQIGLANTGELFF.

This clone occurred once. The chain combines TRBV20-1 with TRBJ2-5; 14 nucleotides agree with TRBD2. J was trimmed by 4 bases and V by 3 bases; bases with no gene match: 16. The CDR3 loop spans 19 amino acids. Germline V gene data show CDR1 as DFQATT and CDR2 as SNEGSKA (reference sequence). The CDR3 nucleotides are TGCAGTGCTAGTAGTCAAGGACTAGCGGGGGGTTGGAGTGGAGAGACCCAGTACTTC. Its translation: CSASSQGLAGGWSGETQYF.

This chain uses TRBV7-2 with TRBJ2-5; 10 bases are a match to TRBD1. Trimming removed 4 bases from V and 2 bases from J; junction bases left unmatched: 1. Looked up from germline, CDR1 is SGHTA and CDR2 is FQGNSA. The CDR3 has 14 amino acids. In DNA form, the CDR3 reads TGTGCCAGCAGCTGGGGACAGGGGCAAGAGACCCAGTACTTC. Translating it yields CASSWGQGQETQYF.

This chain links TRBV28 with TRBJ2-3, with 7 bases lining up with TRBD1. The CDR3 runs to 15 residues. The V gene end was trimmed by 5 bases and the J gene end by 2 bases; junction bases not matched to a gene: 7. In germline, CDR1 is MDHEN, CDR2 SYDVKM. CDR3 nucleotides: TGTGCCAGCAGTCAAGGGGGCAGGGACACAGATACGCAGTATTTT. Translated, it gives CASSQGGRDTDTQYF. Combining the CDR3 with reference TRBV28 and TRBJ2-3 gives the whole variable domain DVKVTQSSRYLVKRTGEKVFLECVQDMDHENMFWYRQDPGLGLRLIYFSYDVKMKEKGDIPEGYSVSREKKERFSLILESASTNQTSMYLCASSQGGRDTDTQYFGPGTRLTVL.

This rearrangement joins TRBV6-5 to TRBJ1-1; TRBD1 might be the D (5 bases). The V end was cut by 2 bases, the J end by 3 bases, with 7 bases between. Germline CDR1 and CDR2: MNHEY and SVGAGI. There are 13 residues in the CDR3. The CDR3 DNA reads TGTGCCAGCAGTTACACGGGGGACACTGAAGCTTTCTTT. It yields the protein CASSYTGDTEAFF.

V is TRBV2 and J is TRBJ2-7; 8 nucleotides match TRBD1. J was trimmed by 0 bases and V by 7 bases; bases with no gene match: 2. The CDR3 sequence is 13 residues long. The V gene's germline CDR1 is SNHLY and CDR2 FYNNEI. CDR3: CASTGQGSYEQYF. In DNA form, the CDR3 reads TGTGCCAGCACCGGACAGGGCTCCTACGAGCAGTACTTC.

V and J are TRBV7-9 and TRBJ2-5; D gene uncertain. The ends were cut back, 5 bases at V and 2 bases at J, with 15 bases in the middle. This CDR3 comprises 15 residues. Germline CDR1 is SEHNR and CDR2 is FQNEAQ (reference sequence). The CDR3 nucleotides are TGTGCCAGCAGCACAACAACATTTACGCAAGAGACCCAGTACTTC. Translated, it gives CASSTTTFTQETQYF.

The chain is built from TRBV10-3 and TRBJ1-1; no definite D call. Germline V gives CDR1 ENHRY, CDR2 SYGVKD. CDR3 length equals 14 residues. V dropped 7 bases and J dropped 2 bases, with 14 bases sitting between them. The CDR3 DNA reads TGTGCCATCATTCAAGATAGTAGCAACACTGAAGCTTTCTTT. Translated, it gives CAIIQDSSNTEAFF.

The V gene is TRBV10-3, the J gene TRBJ1-2, with unresolved D. V was pared by 6 bases and J by 7 bases, with 27 bases between. The CDR3 covers 17 residues. The germline CDR1 and CDR2 sequences are ENHRY and SYGVKD. The CDR3 is CAIRAEGSSGWSGGYTF. CDR3 sequence (DNA): TGTGCCATCAGAGCGGAAGGATCCTCGGGATGGAGCGGTGGCTACACCTTC.

The rearrangement links TRBV4-1 to TRBJ1-2; tentative D call: TRBD1 (6 bases). There are 16 residues in the CDR3. Germline CDR1 is MGHRA and CDR2 is YSYEKL. The V gene lost 0 bases and the J gene lost 2 bases, with 13 bases spanning the gap. CDR3 amino acids: CASSQDQVGTNYGYTF. DNA for the CDR3: TGCGCCAGCAGCCAAGATCAAGTCGGGACAAACTATGGCTACACCTTC.

This rearrangement joins TRBV7-2 to TRBJ2-7; 9 nucleotides agree with TRBD2. Germline trimming cut 1 base from V and 3 bases from J; bases unmatched to any gene: 7. The CDR3 runs 16 residues. CDR1 and CDR2 (germline): SGHTA, FQGNSA. CDR3 bases: TGTGCCAGCAGCTTAGGGGGGCTAGCGGGGATCTACGAGCAGTACTTC. Its protein product is CASSLGGLAGIYEQYF.

The chain is built from TRBV5-1 and TRBJ2-1; 13 nucleotides line up with TRBD2. Losses at the gene ends were 5 bases for V and 9 bases for J; bases not matched to a gene: 8. The germline gives CDR1 SGHRS, CDR2 YFSETQ. This CDR3 is 15 amino acids long. The chain's CDR3 is CASSQGLAGEGEQFF. As DNA, the CDR3 is TGCGCCAGCAGTCAAGGACTAGCGGGAGAGGGTGAGCAGTTCTTC.

V and J are TRBV10-1 and TRBJ2-5; perhaps TRBD1 as D (6 bases). Germline CDR1 WNHNN, CDR2 SYGVQD (reference sequence). The V end was cut by 1 base, the J end by 1 base, with 13 bases between. This CDR3 has 16 amino acids. In DNA form, the CDR3 reads TGCGCCAGCAGTGAGTTTTCAGGGGATCCCCAAGAGACCCAGTACTTC. Translated: CASSEFSGDPQETQYF.